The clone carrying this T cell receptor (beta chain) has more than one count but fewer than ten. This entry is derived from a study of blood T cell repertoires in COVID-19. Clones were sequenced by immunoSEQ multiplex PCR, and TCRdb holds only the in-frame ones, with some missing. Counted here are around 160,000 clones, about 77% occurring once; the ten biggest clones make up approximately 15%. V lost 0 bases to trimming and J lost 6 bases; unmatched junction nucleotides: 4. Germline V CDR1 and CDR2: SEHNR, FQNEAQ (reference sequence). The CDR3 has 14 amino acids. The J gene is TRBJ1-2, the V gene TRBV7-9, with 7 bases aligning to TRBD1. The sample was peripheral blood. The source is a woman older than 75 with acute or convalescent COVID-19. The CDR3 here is CASSLAEGANGYTF. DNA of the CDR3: TGTGCCAGCAGCTTAGCGGAGGGGGCCAATGGCTACACCTTC.